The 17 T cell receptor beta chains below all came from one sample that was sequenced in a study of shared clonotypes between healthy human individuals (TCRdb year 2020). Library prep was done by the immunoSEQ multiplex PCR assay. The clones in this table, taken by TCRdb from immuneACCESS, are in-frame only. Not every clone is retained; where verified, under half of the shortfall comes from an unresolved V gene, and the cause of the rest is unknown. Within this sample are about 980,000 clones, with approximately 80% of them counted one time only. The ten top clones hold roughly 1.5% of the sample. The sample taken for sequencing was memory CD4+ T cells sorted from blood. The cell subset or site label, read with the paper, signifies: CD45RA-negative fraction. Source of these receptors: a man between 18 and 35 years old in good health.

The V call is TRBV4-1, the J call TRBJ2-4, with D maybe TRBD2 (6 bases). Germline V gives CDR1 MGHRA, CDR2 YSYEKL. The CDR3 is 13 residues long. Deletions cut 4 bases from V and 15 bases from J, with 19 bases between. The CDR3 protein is CASSRPPTGLLYF. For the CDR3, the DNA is TGCGCCAGCAGCCGACCGCCGACGGGACTTCTGTACTTC.

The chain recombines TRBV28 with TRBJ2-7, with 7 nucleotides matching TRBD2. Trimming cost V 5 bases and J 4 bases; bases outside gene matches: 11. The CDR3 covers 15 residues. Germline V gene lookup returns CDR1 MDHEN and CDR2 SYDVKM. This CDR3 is CASSPPRERGYEQYF. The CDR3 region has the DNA TGTGCCAGCAGTCCCCCTCGAGAGCGGGGTTACGAGCAGTACTTC.

The CDR3: CASSPEGREIDTQYF. The DNA of the CDR3 is TGCGCCAGCAGCCCGGAGGGGCGGGAGATAGATACGCAGTATTTT. The chain is built from TRBV5-1 and TRBJ2-3, with 7 bases aligning to TRBD2. The CDR3 contains 15 residues. Per the germline V gene, CDR1 is SGHRS and CDR2 is YFSETQ. The V and J ends lost 4 bases and 5 bases, in that order; junction bases with no gene match: 10.

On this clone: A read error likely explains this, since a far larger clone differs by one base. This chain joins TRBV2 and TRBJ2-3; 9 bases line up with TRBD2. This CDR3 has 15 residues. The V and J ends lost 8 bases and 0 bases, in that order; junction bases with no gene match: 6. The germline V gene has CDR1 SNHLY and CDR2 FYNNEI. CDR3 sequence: CASGIAGASTDTQYF. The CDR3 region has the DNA TGTGCCAGCGGAATAGCGGGAGCTAGCACAGATACGCAGTATTTT.

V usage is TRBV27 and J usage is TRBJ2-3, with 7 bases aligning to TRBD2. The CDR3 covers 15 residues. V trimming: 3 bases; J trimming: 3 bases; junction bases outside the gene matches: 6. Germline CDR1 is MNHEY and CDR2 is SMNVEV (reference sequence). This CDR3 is CASSLRGIGTDTQYF. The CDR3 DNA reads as TGTGCCAGCAGTTTGCGGGGGATTGGGACAGATACGCAGTATTTT.

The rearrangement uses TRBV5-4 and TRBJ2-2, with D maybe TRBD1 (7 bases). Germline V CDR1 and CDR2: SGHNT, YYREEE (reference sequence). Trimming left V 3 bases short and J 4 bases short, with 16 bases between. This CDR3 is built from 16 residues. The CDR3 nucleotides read TGTGCCAGCAGCTCCGGACAGGAGGGTAGCACCGGGGAGCTGTTTTTT. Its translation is CASSSGQEGSTGELFF.

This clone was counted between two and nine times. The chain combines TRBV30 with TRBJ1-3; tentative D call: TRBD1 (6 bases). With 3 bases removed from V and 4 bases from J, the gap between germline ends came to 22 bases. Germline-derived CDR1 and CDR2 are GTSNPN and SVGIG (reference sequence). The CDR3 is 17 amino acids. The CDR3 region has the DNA TGTGCCTGGAGCATCGCGGGACACCGCTCTTCGGGAAACACCATATATTTT. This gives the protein CAWSIAGHRSSGNTIYF.

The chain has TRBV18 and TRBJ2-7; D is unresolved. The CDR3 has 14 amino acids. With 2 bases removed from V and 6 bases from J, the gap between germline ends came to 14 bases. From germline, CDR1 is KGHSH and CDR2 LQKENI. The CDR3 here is CASSPLDAGVEQYF. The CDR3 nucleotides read TGTGCCAGCTCACCATTGGACGCCGGTGTCGAGCAGTACTTC.

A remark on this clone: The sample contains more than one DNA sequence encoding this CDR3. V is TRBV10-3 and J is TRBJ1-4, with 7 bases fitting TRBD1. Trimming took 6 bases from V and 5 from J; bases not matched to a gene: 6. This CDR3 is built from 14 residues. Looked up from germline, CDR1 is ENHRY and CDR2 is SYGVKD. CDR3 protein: CAIRSGTENEKLFF. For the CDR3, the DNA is TGTGCCATCAGGAGCGGGACAGAGAATGAAAAACTGTTTTTT.

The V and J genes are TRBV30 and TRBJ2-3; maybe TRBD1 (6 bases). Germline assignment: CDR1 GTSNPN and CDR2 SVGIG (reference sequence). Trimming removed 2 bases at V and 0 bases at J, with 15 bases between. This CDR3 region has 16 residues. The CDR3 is CAWSLRTVLSTDTQYF. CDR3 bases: TGTGCCTGGAGTCTCAGGACAGTCCTTAGCACAGATACGCAGTATTTT. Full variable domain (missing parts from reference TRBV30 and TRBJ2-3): SQTIHQWPATLVQPVGSPLSLECTVEGTSNPNLYWYRQAAGRGLQLLFYSVGIGQISSEVPQNLSASRPQDRQFILSSKKLLLSDSGFYLCAWSLRTVLSTDTQYFGPGTRLTVL.

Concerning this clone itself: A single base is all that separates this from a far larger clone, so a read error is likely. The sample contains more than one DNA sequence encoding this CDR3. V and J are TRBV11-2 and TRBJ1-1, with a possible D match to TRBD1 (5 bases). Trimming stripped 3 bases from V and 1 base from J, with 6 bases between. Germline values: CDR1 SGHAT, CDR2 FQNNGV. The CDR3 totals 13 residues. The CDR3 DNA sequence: TGTGCCAGCAGCTTGGACACGAACACTGAAGCTTTCTTT. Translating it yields CASSLDTNTEAFF.

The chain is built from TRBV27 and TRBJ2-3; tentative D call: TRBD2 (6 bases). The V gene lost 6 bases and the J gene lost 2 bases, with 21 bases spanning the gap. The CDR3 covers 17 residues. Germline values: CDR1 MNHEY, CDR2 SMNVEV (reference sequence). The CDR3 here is CASSVRLGPGVTDTQYF. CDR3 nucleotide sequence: TGTGCCAGCAGCGTCCGACTGGGGCCGGGAGTCACAGATACGCAGTATTTT.

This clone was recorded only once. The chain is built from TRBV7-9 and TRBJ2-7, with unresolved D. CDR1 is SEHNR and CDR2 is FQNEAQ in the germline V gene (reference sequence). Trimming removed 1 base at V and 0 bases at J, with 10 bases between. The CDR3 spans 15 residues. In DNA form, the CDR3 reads TGTGCCAGCAGCTTAGAAGGCATGAGCTCCTACGAGCAGTACTTC. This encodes CASSLEGMSSYEQYF.

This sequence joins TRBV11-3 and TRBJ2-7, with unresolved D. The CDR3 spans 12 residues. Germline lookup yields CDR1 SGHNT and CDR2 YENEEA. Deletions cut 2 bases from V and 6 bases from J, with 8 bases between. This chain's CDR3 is CASSLRSGEQYF. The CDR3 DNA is TGTGCCAGCAGCTTAAGGTCCGGCGAGCAGTACTTC.

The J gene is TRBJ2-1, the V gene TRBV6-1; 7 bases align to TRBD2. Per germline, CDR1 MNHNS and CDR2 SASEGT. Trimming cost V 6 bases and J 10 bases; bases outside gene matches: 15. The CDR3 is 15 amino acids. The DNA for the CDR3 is TGTGCCAGCAGGCCCACGACTAGCACCCCCGGGGAGCAGTTCTTC. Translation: CASRPTTSTPGEQFF.

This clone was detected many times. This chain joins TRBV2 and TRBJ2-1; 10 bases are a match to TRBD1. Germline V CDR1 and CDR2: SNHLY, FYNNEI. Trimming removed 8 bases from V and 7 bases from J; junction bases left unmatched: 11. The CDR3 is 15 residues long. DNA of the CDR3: TGTGCCAGCGCTGCCGGGACAGGGGTTGGAAATGAGCAGTTCTTC. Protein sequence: CASAAGTGVGNEQFF.

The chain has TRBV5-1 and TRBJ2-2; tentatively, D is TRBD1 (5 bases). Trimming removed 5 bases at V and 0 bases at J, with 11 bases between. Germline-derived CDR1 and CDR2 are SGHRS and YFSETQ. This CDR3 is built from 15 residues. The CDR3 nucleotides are TGCGCCAGCAGAAAGGACATTACGAACACCGGGGAGCTGTTTTTT. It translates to CASRKDITNTGELFF.